The clone carrying this T cell receptor beta chain occurred a few times. The target antigen is unknown. Investigators isolated RNA and reverse transcribed it into cDNA to act as the sequencing template. The protocol was immunoSEQ multiplex PCR, while the TCRdb copy is restricted to in-frame clones and leaves out a portion. The table shows some 100,000 clones, with 35% to 40% occurring only once. The data were taken from a study of CD8+ T cells in alopecia areata. Study context: Treated individuals took tofacitinib by mouth, 5 to 10 mg twice daily. The study's findings and limits: Scalp samples also contribute reads from the resident alphabeta T cells found in normal skin.

Patients with alopecia areata provided lesional scalp punch biopsies as well as peripheral blood. Sequenced material: CD4+ T cells sorted from blood. The receptor was derived from a human donor with alopecia areata.

The chain's CDR3 is CASSLQGRSNQPQHF. CDR3 coding DNA: TGTGCCAGCAGCTTACAGGGGCGAAGCAATCAGCCCCAGCATTTT. V is TRBV7-2 and J is TRBJ1-5; weak D call: TRBD1 (6 bases). Deletions cut 2 bases from V and 1 base from J, with 9 bases between. CDR1 and CDR2 from the germline V gene are SGHTA and FQGNSA. The CDR3 consists of 15 residues.